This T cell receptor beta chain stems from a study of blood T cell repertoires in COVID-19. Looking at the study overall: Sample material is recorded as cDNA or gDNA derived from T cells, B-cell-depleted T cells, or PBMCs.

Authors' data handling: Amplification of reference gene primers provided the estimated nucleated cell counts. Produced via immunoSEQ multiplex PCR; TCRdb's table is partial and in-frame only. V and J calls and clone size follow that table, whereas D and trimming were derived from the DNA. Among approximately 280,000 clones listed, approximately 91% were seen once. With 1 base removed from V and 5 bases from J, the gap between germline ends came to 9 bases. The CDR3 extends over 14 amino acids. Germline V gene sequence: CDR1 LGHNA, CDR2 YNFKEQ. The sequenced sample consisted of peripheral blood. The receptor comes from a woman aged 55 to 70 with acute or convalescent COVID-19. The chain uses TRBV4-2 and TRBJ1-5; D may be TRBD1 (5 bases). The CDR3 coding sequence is TGTGCCAGCAGCCAAGGGGGCGCGGATCAGCCCCAGCATTTT. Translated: CASSQGGADQPQHF.